This TCR beta chain was retrieved from a study of cytomegalovirus exposure and HLA in healthy donors (dated by TCRdb to the late 2010s). Concerning the study at large: An earlier analysis of more than 550 of the donors reported 276 Gb of sequence data and 95 million to 140 million unique TCR beta sequences obtained from about 200 million T cells. Besides the first cohort of around 670 subjects, a separate validation cohort made up of 120 different subjects was used. To predict cytomegalovirus infection status, the study combined high-throughput TCR immunosequencing, statistical association of individual TCRs with disease status, and machine learning. Donor age, sex, ethnicity and CMV serostatus were compiled together with the repertoire data. Roughly 300 gigabases of sequencing data and 70 million to 100 million unique TCR sequences were included in an early release covering about 620 HLA-typed donors. Both class I and class II loci were covered by HLA typing, at four-digit resolution. The study was designed to test whether signatures of past pathogen exposure could be identified by cataloging public T cell receptors. Among around 400 genotyped donors of the cohort, an average of around 250,000 unique TCR beta nucleotide sequences was sequenced per donor, of which about 18% were non-productive. The study used immunosequencing to profile the T cell repertoires of approximately 650 subjects and linked those repertoires to cytomegalovirus serostatus. A later analysis re-analyzed previously published TCR beta repertoires from roughly 690 donors and added high-resolution HLA genotyping to study TCR occurrence patterns. Every discovery cohort repertoire had been produced on one sequencing platform. Rather than drawing on any new phenotypic data, the later analysis identified candidate immune exposures from TCR beta sequences and the way those sequences occurred across donors. The genetic ancestry cluster associated with self-reported Caucasian donors included 81% of the approximately 430 genotyped donors. In an earlier analysis of over 550 of the donors, high-throughput TCR beta sequencing was used to judge whether each TCR beta V gene segment behaved as functional or pseudogenic. A later genetic analysis used genome-wide SNP genotypes for about 65% of the 666 donors, treating that subset as a discovery cohort. Several DR-DQ haplotypes were handled as single units for association and clustering because linkage in the cohort was strong. Typing coverage differed by locus: A, B, C, DRB1 and DQB1 were typed in roughly 620-630 donors, DQA1 in 500 to 550, DPA1 in some 610, and DPB1 in just under 480.

V is shortened by 0 bases, J by 4 bases, and the region joining them spans 10 bases. From cysteine to phenylalanine, the CDR3 is 14 amino acids long. The retained sequence is limited to the CDR3, 42 bases, with the frame set at the first base. CDR1 and CDR2 are drawn from the germline V gene (reference sequence): SGHKS, YYEKEE. The cohort comprised 670 or so healthy bone marrow donors. Cohort members were all nominally healthy when sampled, although unrecorded immune exposures were likely present. The donor was CMV seropositive and belonged to the group of more than 250 seropositive cohort members. Every donor gave a peripheral blood sample, and the peripheral blood mononuclear cells from that sample were used for TCR beta sequencing. Genomic DNA extraction from the blood cell samples was performed with the Qiagen DNeasy Blood Extraction Kit. Library creation used the immunoSEQ multiplex PCR assay. A mixture of 60 forward primers for TCR Vbeta segments and 13 reverse primers for TCR Jbeta segments was used in the multiplex PCR. The CDR3 region of rearranged TCR beta genes was amplified from genomic DNA by a multiplex PCR assay. On the Illumina HiSeq System, the amplified TCR beta libraries were sequenced as 87-base-pair reads. Per the original workflow: In a later analysis, 80 million or so unique TCR beta chains were counted across the approximately 670 repertoires, and approximately 11 million of these chains were shared by at least two donors. Raw reads were error-corrected and collapsed into unique sequences with a nearest-neighbor algorithm that merged closely related sequences to remove PCR and sequencing errors. To assign V, D and J gene segments, CDR3 sequences were aligned to IMGT reference sequences. For a sequence to be retained, at least a six-nucleotide match to both a V gene segment and a J gene segment was required. A rearrangement counted as productive if the CDR3 had no stop codons and remained in frame with V and J, and every other rearrangement counted as non-productive. Following IMGT convention, CDR3 was defined as the stretch from the second conserved V-encoded cysteine to the conserved J-encoded phenylalanine. The earlier analysis of a few hundred of the donors excluded sequences that lacked an unambiguous match to a single V gene segment. In an earlier analysis of 587 of the donors, V segments were called functional above 56.7% productive rearrangements and were called segregating when the between-donor standard deviation exceeded 5%. A statistical classification framework was built to diagnose cytomegalovirus status from the catalog of TCR beta chain sequences. A later analysis assigned V and J genes by comparing TCR nucleotide sequences with IMGT/GENE-DB human TR gene sequences. In a later analysis, CDR3 sequences and most-parsimonious VDJ recombination scenarios were assigned using the TCRdist pipeline. In a later analysis, every TCR beta chain was defined by the combination of its CDR3 amino acid sequence and its V-gene family, and reads without a unique V-gene family were dropped. As a way to deal with suspected cross-contamination and a sequencing artifact, a later analysis dropped under 600 nucleotide sequences that were highly shared and had low generation probability. In a later analysis, a clonal expansion index for each public chain was calculated from normalized within-repertoire ranks of inferred template counts. Generation probabilities in a later analysis came from a VDJ recombination model fitted to out-of-frame rearrangements, and those results were checked against IGoR. In a later analysis, hypergeometric tests were used to score TCR-TCR, TCR-HLA and TCR-CMV co-occurrence, with a repertoire-size bias correction applied to TCR pairs. A later analysis estimated false discovery rates by permuting HLA or CMV assignments 20 times. A later analysis grouped co-occurring TCRs with DBSCAN, adding TCRdist sequence similarity when clustering within HLA-allele-positive subsets. Repertoires with fewer than 30,000 or more than 120,000 public chains were left out of co-occurrence clustering, as were roughly five repertoires with anomalous nucleotide sharing. Here the immuneACCESS table is served through TCRdb, limited to in-frame sequences with V and J called. Missing clones are a known gap in these copies; in checked studies unresolved V genes cover under half, and the rest lacks a known reason. The V and J calls and the clone size are those of that table, but D and trimming were determined from the DNA. The sample records roughly 100,000 clones, roughly 60% of which are singletons. The ten largest make up roughly a fifth of the sample.

The study at large found these results: An association between a missense DCLRE1C variant and V-gene and J-gene trimming of TCR beta chains was found in a later genetic analysis and replicated in an independent cohort. A few of the identified cytomegalovirus-associated TCR beta chains were confirmed in vitro to be specific for cytomegalovirus antigens. The authors suggested that the approach could potentially be extended to other disease states and immunological phenotypes. Compared with the 666-donor mean, donors in an Asian-associated ancestry cluster had fewer N-insertions in productive TCRs, according to a later genetic analysis. Across donors, most TCR sequences were observed very rarely, whereas some public TCRs were present in many individuals. Compared with equally common non-associated chains, HLA-associated TCR beta chains in a later analysis were more clonally expanded and had lower generation probabilities. The earlier analysis of some 540 of the donors excluded 15 to 20 rarely observed V segments, including chromosome 9 orphons, because counts were too low. Because the 87-base-pair reads could not distinguish some IMGT-functional V segments, including TRBV6-2 and TRBV6-3, those segments were excluded. Roughly uniform sequencing depth across donors was assumed in presence/absence analyses, although this assumption may not hold. Because HLA typing was missing for some donors at each locus, association tests included only the typed subset. In a later analysis, TCR association rates were found to vary across HLA loci, with the most associated TCRs seen for DRB1 alleles and the fewest for HLA-C alleles. A further reported finding was that TCR beta sequences accurately predicted the HLA-A and HLA-B alleles for most subjects in the first cohort. Linkage disequilibrium might explain the correlated functional status among segregating V segments, but an unknown experimental factor could not be ruled out. A group of highly shared sequence variants was considered likely to be a technical artifact of the sequencing pipeline. This cohort had only TCR beta chains sequenced, and the lack of alpha or paired-chain data limited which features could be detected. Strong co-occurrence of HLA alleles, especially DR and DQ, made assigning TCR associations to individual alleles difficult. Specific HLA alleles were associated with over 15,000 TCR beta sequences at a false discovery rate of 0.05 in a later analysis. An earlier analysis of 450 to 750 of the donors showed that most TCR beta V segments appeared in productive rearrangements either about 90% or about 30% of the time, which broadly matched IMGT annotations. The study gave a list of under 200 TCR beta chains associated with cytomegalovirus. According to a later analysis, most CMV-associated TCR beta chains appeared to be HLA-restricted, and the HLA associations seemed to be driven largely by CMV exposure. Cytomegalovirus status was reported to be diagnosed by the classifier with high specificity and sensitivity in both the original and validation cohorts. In a later analysis, several top co-occurrence clusters were reported to appear linked to parvovirus B19, influenza, CMV and Epstein-Barr virus. CMV serostatus was the only immune exposure information available for the cohort.

Concerning this clone: Its antigen is currently not known. Per-base quality was not reported, and no clone a single base away is much larger than it.

The sequence is built from TRBV5-5 and TRBJ1-2; the D gene cannot be named for sure. This receptor was taken from a woman in her forties or fifties in good health and CMV-seropositive. Sequencing was carried out using PBMCs. The nucleotides are TGTGCCAGCAGCTTGGTAGGAGAGGCCTATGGCTACACCTTC. It encodes CASSLVGEAYGYTF.